The clone carrying this T cell receptor (beta chain) was observed a handful of times. The CDR3 is 12 residues long. Trimming removed 2 bases from V and 3 bases from J, with 4 bases in between. Unique molecular identifiers were built into the TCRbeta library. MiXCR was run by TCRdb on the PCR reads, yielding one entry per CDR3 protein. This sample has some 500,000 distinct CDR3 sequences, with about 30% found just once. This entry comes from a study of T-cell reconstitution after alpha-beta-depleted transplantation in children. The gene calls are TRBV12-3 or TRBV12-4 and TRBJ1-2; D remains ambiguous. The origin of this receptor is a human donor who donated a stem cell graft to a child with aplastic anemia. Sequenced material: PBMCs from the stem cell graft donor, taken from the stem cell graft. CDR3 residues: CASSLNYYGYTF. The CDR3 DNA reads as TGTGCCAGCAGTTTAAACTACTATGGCTACACCTTC.